Included here is one T cell receptor (beta chain) sequence, with context. Its antigen is unknown. Nothing much larger sits one base from this clone, and base qualities are not available. Per the germline V gene, SGDLS is the CDR1 and YYNGEE is the CDR2. Including the terminal cysteine and phenylalanine, the CDR3 comprises 15 residues. The DNA shown is the 45-base CDR3, in frame from base 1. V trim: 2 bases; J trim: 4 bases; unmatched bases: 6. These data come from a study of shared clonotypes between healthy human individuals (TCRdb year 2020). A note on the overall study: The cohort comprised a couple of women and a few men aged 18 to 49 years. For each donor, CD4 naive and CD4 memory were each given three plates, CD8 naive was given two plates, and CD8 memory was given one plate. The study deeply sequenced blood TCR repertoires of about 5 healthy adults to estimate repertoire size and the extent of clonotype sharing between individuals. Libraries were prepared and TCR repertoires were sequenced by different laboratories using diverse techniques, in order to increase sequencing depth and limit assay-specific biases. Each donor's leukapheresis produced roughly between roughly 0.85 and 9.5 billion PBMCs.

Using the deep immunoSEQ assay, TCR CDR3 regions were amplified from genomic DNA by multiplex PCR. Genomic DNA extracted from each cell subset was distributed evenly over all wells of several immunoSEQ 96-well plates, and each plate served as one replicate. For sorted subsets, roughly 190 ng of genomic DNA, equivalent to roughly 33,000 T cell genomes, went into each replicate PCR. The purified libraries were quantified using a Qubit 3.0 fluorometer, sized with a Bioanalyzer 2100, and then quantified again using the KAPA Library Quantification kit. A separate single-read 150-cycle Illumina NextSeq 550 flow cell was used to sequence each immunoSEQ 96-well plate. Concerning the study's data processing: Because the immunoSEQ output held only junctional sequences and lacked quality scores, the filtering could not match the filtering applied to full-length reads. To assign V/J genes and CDR3, sequences were annotated using PyIR, a Python wrapper for IgBLAST v1.9, with IMGT germline references. Reads with weak V/J assignments (E-value above 1e-6), missing CDR3, stop codons, out-of-frame junctions, or ambiguous translated residues were removed. V3J clonotypes were defined as sequences sharing an identical inferred V gene, J gene, and CDR3 amino acid sequence. To compute the percentage overlap between repertoires, the number of shared unique clonotypes was divided by the size of the smaller repertoire. RTK rarefaction, the Chao1 estimator, and Recon v2.1 estimates of unobserved clonotypes were used to assess repertoire richness. OLGA was used to compute generation probabilities for all TCRbeta clonotypes that the gDNA method yielded from a handful of donors. Drawn from immuneACCESS, this table holds only the in-frame rearrangements with V and J called that TCRdb kept. Clones are partly lost; checked studies trace under half to an unresolved V gene and leave the rest unexplained. That table gives V, J and clone size, and the DNA gave D and trimming. The sample table contains some 740,000 clones; only one count was recorded for 80% to 95% of them. The ten largest clonotypes hold 24% of the sample.

CD8 naive samples were obtained by positive selection for CCR7 among CD45RO-negative cells, yielding a CD45RA+CCR7+ population from which TemRA cells were excluded. Donors were healthy HIV-negative adults with no recently reported acute infections or vaccinations. All donors were Caucasian adults living in Nashville, Tennessee, USA. Blood was obtained by leukapheresis, after which PBMCs were separated by Ficoll-Histopaque density gradient centrifugation and cryopreserved in liquid nitrogen vapor phase. Analytical flow cytometry was used to check the purity and quantity of every magnetically sorted T cell population. Each sorted fraction had its genomic DNA isolated and then quantified by UV absorbance on a Nanodrop 2000c. The paper as a whole reports these results and caveats: Naive subsets generally had larger estimated clonotype richness than memory subsets. Sharing across a few donors was observed for around 5% of naive CD4, around 3.5% of naive CD8, over 2% of memory CD4, and less than 0.45% of memory CD8 clonotypes. Compared with non-shared clonotypes, the clonotypes found in all four sorted-subset donors had higher generation probabilities. Based on pairwise subsampling, the degree of clonotype sharing among donors was expected to be affected by sequencing depth. Incomplete sequencing was indicated by rarefaction of sorted-subset datasets, despite the large sequencing depth. Because the study included a small number of donors, the genetic and exposure-history diversity represented was limited. Sampling was restricted to blood, and TCR repertoires in tissue are likely to differ from TCR repertoires in blood.

The TCR originated in a man in his thirties or forties in good health. The chain is encoded by TRBV9 joined to TRBJ1-5; 7 bases in the junction line up with TRBD1. Sequencing was done on a sample of naive CD8+ T cells sorted from blood. What the cell subset or site label conveys for this sample: CD45RA+CCR7+. Read as DNA, the sequence is TGTGCCAGCAGCGTGGCACCAGGGGGGAATCAGCCCCAGCATTTT. Its protein product is CASSVAPGGNQPQHF.